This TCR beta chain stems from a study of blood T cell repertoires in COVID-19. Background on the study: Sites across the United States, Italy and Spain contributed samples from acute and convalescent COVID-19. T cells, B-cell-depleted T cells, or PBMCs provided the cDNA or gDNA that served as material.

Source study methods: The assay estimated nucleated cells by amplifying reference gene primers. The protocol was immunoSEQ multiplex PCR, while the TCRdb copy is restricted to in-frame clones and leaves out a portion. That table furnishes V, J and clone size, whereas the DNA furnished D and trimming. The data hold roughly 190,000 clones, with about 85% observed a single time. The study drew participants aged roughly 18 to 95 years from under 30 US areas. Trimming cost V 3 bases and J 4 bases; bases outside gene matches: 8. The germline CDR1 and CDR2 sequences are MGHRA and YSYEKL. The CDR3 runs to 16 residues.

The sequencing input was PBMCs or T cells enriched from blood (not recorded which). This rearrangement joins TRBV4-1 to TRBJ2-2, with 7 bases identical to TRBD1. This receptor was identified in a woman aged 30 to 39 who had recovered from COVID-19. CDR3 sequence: CASSHQRQGATGELFF. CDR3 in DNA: TGCGCCAGCAGCCACCAACGACAGGGTGCCACCGGGGAGCTGTTTTTT.